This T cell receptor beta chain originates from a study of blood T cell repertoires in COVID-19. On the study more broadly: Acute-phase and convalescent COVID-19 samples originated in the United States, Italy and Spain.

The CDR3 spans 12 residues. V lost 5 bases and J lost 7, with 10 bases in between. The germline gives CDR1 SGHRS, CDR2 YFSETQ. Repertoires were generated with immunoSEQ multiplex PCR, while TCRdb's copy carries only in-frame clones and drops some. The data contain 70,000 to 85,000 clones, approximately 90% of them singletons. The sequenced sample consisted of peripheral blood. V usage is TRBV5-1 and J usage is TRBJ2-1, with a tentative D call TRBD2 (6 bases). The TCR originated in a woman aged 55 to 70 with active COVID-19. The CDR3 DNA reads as TGCGCCAGCAGTTTCCTAGCGAATGAGCAGTTCTTC. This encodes CASSFLANEQFF.